One sample yielded the 21 T cell receptor beta chains listed below, sequenced in a study of a mutant IDH1 vaccine in newly diagnosed glioma listed by TCRdb under 2021. No antigen is known for these receptors. This specimen's time point label, per the study, means: week 5, during vaccination. Each vaccine dose was 300 ug of a 20-mer mutant IDH1 peptide in Montanide, given subcutaneously with topical imiquimod. The library was produced with the immunoSEQ multiplex PCR assay. In its TCRdb copy, this immuneACCESS table keeps in-frame sequences only and misses some clones. Where compared with another copy, unresolved V genes explain less than half of these, and the others have no known cause. This sample is represented by roughly 40,000 clones; approximately 83% of them were singletons. The ten largest clones take up approximately 1.7% of the sample. Here the sequenced sample was PBMCs, taken from a glioma patient whose treatment included an IDH1 peptide vaccine. The receptors here all came from a man in his forties with glioma.

The chain couples TRBV18 to TRBJ2-7; 9 bases are a match to TRBD1. The germline V gene has CDR1 KGHSH and CDR2 LQKENI. The CDR3 length is 16 residues. Trimming cost V 3 bases and J 4 bases; bases outside gene matches: 10. The CDR3 region is CASSPAPGQGTYEQYF. The CDR3 coding sequence is TGTGCCAGCTCACCGGCGCCGGGACAGGGTACGTACGAGCAGTACTTC.

The chain employs TRBV7-2 and TRBJ1-2; D not certain. The CDR3 covers 15 residues. V was cut by 6 bases and J by 8 bases, with 22 bases left in between. Germline V gene data show CDR1 as SGHTA and CDR2 as FQGNSA. CDR3 sequence (DNA): TGTGCCAGCAGGCTAGAACCCGGGCCATCCAGCGGCTACACCTTC. This encodes CASRLEPGPSSGYTF.

This chain links TRBV18 with TRBJ2-7, with 7 bases fitting TRBD2. The V gene's germline CDR1 is KGHSH and CDR2 LQKENI. The CDR3 extends over 11 amino acids. V lost 4 bases to trimming and J lost 10 bases; unmatched junction nucleotides: 4. CDR3 DNA sequence: TGTGCCAGCTCACGGGACTATACTCAGTACTTC. It translates to CASSRDYTQYF. The variable domain in full, completed from reference TRBV18 and TRBJ2-7, reads NAGVMQNPRHLVRRRGQEARLRCSPMKGHSHVYWYRQLPEEGLKFMVYLQKENIIDESGMPKERFSAEFPKEGPSILRIQQVVRGDSAAYFCASSRDYTQYFGPGTRLTVT.

The CDR3 coding sequence is TGTGCCAGCAGCGTGGGACAGGGGGGCGAGCAGTACTTC. This sequence encodes CASSVGQGGEQYF. This sequence joins TRBV5-6 and TRBJ2-7; 11 bases agree with TRBD1. Germline CDR1 is SGHDT and CDR2 is YYEEEE. The CDR3 is 13 residues long. The V segment lost 4 bases and the J segment 6 bases; nucleotides outside the gene matches: 3.

There are a few counts of this clone. The V gene is TRBV4-1, the J gene TRBJ1-2; D not resolved. Germline CDR1 MGHRA, CDR2 YSYEKL. The V end was cut by 5 bases, the J end by 2 bases, with 12 bases between. The CDR3 runs to 14 residues. CDR3 nucleotides: TGCGCCAGCAGCGACGGGAGCTACAACTATGGCTACACCTTC. Protein product: CASSDGSYNYGYTF.

This chain uses TRBV5-6 with TRBJ2-1; the D is unclear. CDR1 SGHDT and CDR2 YYEEEE come from the germline V gene. Trimming removed 0 bases at V and 9 bases at J, with 7 bases between. The CDR3 has 12 amino acids. This CDR3 is CASSLGGGEQFF. Here the CDR3 DNA reads TGTGCCAGCAGCTTGGGCGGTGGTGAGCAGTTCTTC. The full variable domain, in which reference TRBV5-6 and TRBJ2-1 provide the parts outside the CDR3, is DAGVTQSPTHLIKTRGQQVTLRCSPKSGHDTVSWYQQALGQGPQFIFQYYEEEERQRGNFPDRFSGHQFPNYSSELNVNALLLGDSALYLCASSLGGGEQFFGPGTRLTVL.

The V call is TRBV15, the J call TRBJ1-1; D perhaps matches TRBD1 (6 bases). Germline lookup yields CDR1 LNHNV and CDR2 YYDKDF (reference sequence). V lost 2 bases and J 5 bases, leaving 15 bases between the germline ends. There are 15 residues in the CDR3. The CDR3 region is CATSRNTGRKTEAFF. The DNA for the CDR3 is TGTGCCACCAGCAGAAATACAGGGAGAAAGACTGAAGCTTTCTTT.

This rearrangement joins TRBV12-5 to TRBJ2-7; possibly TRBD1 for D (5 bases). In germline, CDR1 is LGHNT, CDR2 FRNRAP. V dropped 6 bases and J dropped 2 bases, with 11 bases sitting between them. The CDR3 covers 13 residues. Here the CDR3 reads CASGVQGAYEQYF. In nucleotides, the CDR3 is TGTGCTAGTGGGGTGCAGGGCGCCTACGAGCAGTACTTC.

The V and J genes are TRBV5-1 and TRBJ2-2; D is unresolved. Germline CDR1 and CDR2: SGHRS and YFSETQ. The CDR3 sequence is 15 residues long. Between the trimmed V and J ends, which lost 0 bases and 6 bases, there was a span of 12 bases. The CDR3 reads CASSLEVQAAGELFF. Written as DNA, the CDR3 is TGCGCCAGCAGCTTGGAAGTCCAGGCAGCCGGGGAGCTGTTTTTT.

By its share, this clone is medium-sized. This chain's CDR3 is CASSEDRVNTEAFF. The CDR3 DNA follows: TGTGCCAGCAGTGAAGACAGGGTCAACACTGAAGCTTTCTTT. The J gene is TRBJ1-1, the V gene TRBV6-5, with 7 positions matching TRBD1. The CDR3 covers 14 residues. V was clipped by 5 bases and J by 2 bases; unmatched bases: 5. Germline values: CDR1 MNHEY, CDR2 SVGAGI.

The sample holds one count of this clone. J is TRBJ2-7 and V is TRBV19; possibly TRBD1 for D (5 bases). The V and J ends lost 5 bases and 3 bases respectively, with 11 bases between them. CDR3 length equals 13 residues. Germline CDR1 LNHDA, CDR2 SQIVND (reference sequence). The CDR3 here is CASSGAWGYEQYF. DNA for the CDR3: TGTGCCAGTAGTGGGGCTTGGGGCTACGAGCAGTACTTC.

The chain has TRBV4-1 and TRBJ2-3; the D gene could be TRBD1 or TRBD2 (5 bases each). The V gene's germline CDR1 is MGHRA and CDR2 YSYEKL. The CDR3 length is 16 residues. V was trimmed by 2 bases and J by 2 bases, leaving 14 bases between them. The chain's CDR3 is CASSQTWLGTTDTQYF. The CDR3 region has the DNA TGCGCCAGCAGCCAAACTTGGCTGGGGACCACAGATACGCAGTATTTT.

The table lists this clone with a count of one. This sequence joins TRBV18 and TRBJ1-5; 10 bases line up with TRBD1. The germline gives CDR1 KGHSH, CDR2 LQKENI. The trim removed 4 bases at V and 6 bases at J, leaving 3 bases unmatched. The CDR3 contains 14 residues. The CDR3 spells CASSQGQGSQPQHF. CDR3 DNA sequence: TGTGCCAGCTCACAGGGACAGGGGAGTCAGCCCCAGCATTTT.

Written as DNA, the CDR3 is TGCGCCAGCAGCCAAGTACTGAACACTGAAGCTTTCTTT. It specifies CASSQVLNTEAFF. V and J are TRBV4-1 and TRBJ1-1; no clear D gene. The CDR3 is 13 amino acids. The V gene lost 1 base and the J gene lost 0 bases, with 3 bases spanning the gap. From germline, CDR1 is MGHRA and CDR2 YSYEKL.

The gene calls are TRBV7-2 and TRBJ2-7, with 7 bases matching TRBD2. This CDR3 contains 14 residues. V lost 7 bases, J lost 0 bases, and 6 bases stayed unmatched. The germline CDR1 and CDR2 sequences are SGHTA and FQGNSA. The chain's CDR3 is CASIRDYLSYEQYF. Written as DNA, the CDR3 is TGTGCCAGCATCCGGGACTATCTCTCCTACGAGCAGTACTTC.

The sample holds one count of this clone. This rearrangement joins TRBV18 to TRBJ1-5; TRBD1 matches 8 bases. Germline CDR1 is KGHSH and CDR2 is LQKENI. The length of the CDR3 is 15 residues. V lost 3 bases to trimming and J lost 6 bases; unmatched junction nucleotides: 7. The CDR3 bases are TGTGCCAGCTCACCTACAGGGGGAGCGGGTCAGCCCCAGCATTTT. This sequence encodes CASSPTGGAGQPQHF.

The V gene is TRBV6-1, the J gene TRBJ1-2; 7 positions agree with TRBD1. V was pared by 4 bases and J by 2 bases, with 4 bases of the junction left unmatched. CDR1 and CDR2 (germline): MNHNS, SASEGT. The CDR3 contains 14 residues. The CDR3 bases are TGTGCCAGCAGTGTCGACAGGGAGAACTATGGCTACACCTTC. Translation gives CASSVDRENYGYTF.

This sequence joins TRBV7-9 and TRBJ1-5; possibly TRBD1 for D (6 bases). The V and J ends lost 5 bases and 6 bases respectively, with 14 bases between them. This CDR3 contains 14 residues. Germline-derived CDR1 and CDR2 are SEHNR and FQNEAQ (reference sequence). The CDR3 DNA follows: TGTGCCAGCAGCCCCGGGGGGGCAGGTCAGCCCCAGCATTTT. Residues: CASSPGGAGQPQHF.

The gene calls are TRBV7-9 and TRBJ2-7, with D perhaps matching TRBD1 (5 bases). V was cut by 8 bases and J by 3 bases, with 20 bases left in between. Germline V gives CDR1 SEHNR, CDR2 FQNEAQ (reference sequence). The CDR3 spans 15 residues. The CDR3 DNA is TGTGCCAGCCAGGGTTTTATTGGTTTAGTCTACGAGCAGTACTTC. This sequence encodes CASQGFIGLVYEQYF. The full variable domain, rest sourced from reference TRBV7-9 and TRBJ2-7, is DTGVSQNPRHKITKRGQNVTFRCDPISEHNRLYWYRQTLGQGPEFLTYFQNEAQLEKSRLLSDRFSAERPKGSFSTLEIQRTEQGDSAMYLCASQGFIGLVYEQYFGPGTRLTVT.

This clone has just one count. As DNA, the CDR3 is TGTGCCAGCAGTTACTCCCGACAGGGGAACACTGAAGCTTTCTTT. Translating it yields CASSYSRQGNTEAFF. The genes are TRBV6-5 and TRBJ1-1; 7 bases agree with TRBD1. The CDR3 is made up of 15 amino acids. Trimming cost V 0 bases and J 1 base; bases outside gene matches: 2. CDR1 and CDR2 (germline): MNHEY, SVGAGI.

The rearrangement links TRBV6-1 to TRBJ2-7; maybe TRBD2 (5 bases). V lost 4 bases to trimming and J lost 6 bases, with 10 bases between them. The CDR3 length is 12 residues. Germline assignment: CDR1 MNHNS and CDR2 SASEGT. CDR3 nucleotide sequence: TGTGCCAGCAGTGTACTAGTTCCCGAGCAGTACTTC. Its protein product is CASSVLVPEQYF.